These 18 T cell receptor beta chains were all obtained from the same sample, sequenced in a study of regulatory T cells in long-lasting Graves disease. The time point was: persistent/refractory GD, antithyroid drugs over 5 years with positive TRAb. With RNA extracted from PBMCs as input, the TCR library was made. Building of the TCR beta libraries involved iRepertoire HTBI primers and Arm-PCR of CDR3 regions. TCRdb re-called the multiplex PCR reads through MiXCR, storing one row per CDR3 protein. The sample lists 350,000 to 450,000 distinct CDR3 sequences, around 23% occurring once. The sequencing here drew on peripheral blood mononuclear cells (PBMCs), taken when the disease was refractory, from a patient treated with antithyroid drugs. These receptors were taken from a female donor with Graves disease.

The rearrangement uses TRBV5-1 and TRBJ2-1, with 11 bases matching TRBD2. CDR3 length: 16 residues. Germline loops: CDR1 SGHRS, CDR2 YFSETQ. J was trimmed by 5 bases and V by 4 bases; bases with no gene match: 8. CDR3 bases: TGCGCCAGCAGCATACCTACTAGCGGGAGAAACAATGAGCAGTTCTTC. Amino acids: CASSIPTSGRNNEQFF. Drawing the rest from reference TRBV5-1 and TRBJ2-1, the complete variable domain is KAGVTQTPRYLIKTRGQQVTLSCSPISGHRSVSWYQQTPGQGLQFLFEYFSETQRNKGNFPGRFSGRQFSNSRSEMNVSTLELGDSALYLCASSIPTSGRNNEQFFGPGTRLTVL.

This clonotype was observed a handful of times. V gene TRBV7-2 combines with J gene TRBJ1-4; a weak D match, TRBD1 (6 bases). The CDR3 runs to 15 residues. The V end was cut by 1 base, the J end by 8 bases, with 14 bases between. Germline CDR1 SGHTA, CDR2 FQGNSA. In DNA form, the CDR3 reads TGTGCCAGCAGCTTAGTAGGGGGAGACTTGGAAAAACTGTTTTTT. Its protein is CASSLVGGDLEKLFF.

This clonotype was counted between two and nine times. This sequence joins TRBV7-2 and TRBJ1-2; D is uncertain. The CDR3 spans 14 residues. V dropped 5 bases and J dropped 4 bases, with 14 bases sitting between them. Per germline, CDR1 SGHTA and CDR2 FQGNSA. DNA of the CDR3: TGTGCCAGCAGCCGACGGGCGTATACCTATGGCTACACCTTC. Its translation is CASSRRAYTYGYTF.

This clonotype was seen many times. The V gene is TRBV28, the J gene TRBJ2-5, with 14 bases identical to TRBD2. V lost 4 bases and J lost 3; bases outside the gene matches: 13. This CDR3 has 19 residues. Germline loops: CDR1 MDHEN, CDR2 SYDVKM. DNA of the CDR3: TGTGCCAGCAGTTCCGACAGGGGGACTAGCGGGAGTTGGGAAGAGACCCAGTACTTC. It codes for CASSSDRGTSGSWEETQYF.

Regarding this clonotype: A much larger clone lies one base from this, so it may be a read error. The chain uses TRBV7-9 and TRBJ1-2; TRBD1 might be the D (5 bases). The CDR3 has 14 residues. V was shortened by 1 base and J by 8 bases, with 14 bases between the two germline ends. CDR1 is SEHNR and CDR2 is FQNEAQ in the germline V gene (reference sequence). CDR3 loop: CASSLGKGLYGYTF. The CDR3, as DNA: TGTGCCAGCAGCTTAGGGAAGGGGCTTTACGGCTACACCTTC.

On this clonotype itself: The junction departs from the called germline gene at one end, perhaps through a read error. This chain uses TRBV3-1 with TRBJ1-6; D unresolved. This CDR3 spans 18 amino acids. Germline V CDR1 and CDR2: LGHDT, YNNKEL (reference sequence). CDR3 sequence: CVSSQDAVPAPRNSPLHF. The CDR3, as DNA: TGTGTCAGCAGCCAAGATGCGGTGCCAGCCCCAAGGAATTCACCCCTCCACTTT.

The table lists this clonotype with a count of one. The chain recombines TRBV3-1 with TRBJ2-3, with 10 bases lining up with TRBD1. J gave up 5 bases and V 1 base, and 9 bases lay outside the gene matches. This CDR3 region has 17 residues. Germline values: CDR1 LGHDT, CDR2 YNNKEL (reference sequence). CDR3 in DNA: TGTGCCAGCAGCCAAGGAGGTGACAGGGGGCTTGGAGATACGCAGTATTTT. It yields the protein CASSQGGDRGLGDTQYF.

The chain employs TRBV19 and TRBJ2-6; D might be TRBD1 or TRBD2, each matching 5 bases. CDR3 length: 16 residues. V was pared by 9 bases and J by 0 bases, with 15 bases between. Germline CDR1 and CDR2: LNHDA and SQIVND (reference sequence). The DNA of the CDR3 is TGTGCCAGCCTACCGGGACGGAGCTCTGGGGCCAACGTCCTGACTTTC. Its translation is CASLPGRSSGANVLTF.

The CDR3 DNA reads TGCAGCGTTGAAGAGGCCAAGTGGGGACAGGGGACCTACGAGCAGTACTTC. Its translation: CSVEEAKWGQGTYEQYF. The chain is built from TRBV29-1 and TRBJ2-7; 10 nucleotides align to TRBD1. Per the germline V gene, CDR1 is SQVTM and CDR2 is ANQGSEA. The CDR3 contains 17 residues. V was pared by 0 bases and J by 2 bases, with 10 bases of the junction left unmatched.

The chain links TRBV18 to TRBJ1-1; D is undetermined. The CDR3 loop spans 12 amino acids. V was clipped by 5 bases and J by 4 bases, with 8 bases between them. The germline V gene has CDR1 KGHSH and CDR2 LQKENI. In nucleotides, the CDR3 is TGTGCCAGCTCAAGGGCGGGCACTGAAGCTTTCTTT. It encodes CASSRAGTEAFF.

This clonotype appeared many times. V and J are TRBV10-3 and TRBJ1-1, with D perhaps TRBD1 (6 bases). Germline assignment: CDR1 ENHRY and CDR2 SYGVKD. This CDR3 is 13 amino acids long. The V gene lost 10 bases and the J gene lost 1 base, with 13 bases spanning the gap. CDR3 sequence (DNA): TGTGCCACCCTCTCGGGGGCGAACACTGAAGCTTTCTTT. This gives the protein CATLSGANTEAFF.

At least ten counts were recorded for this clonotype. The chain links TRBV28 to TRBJ2-7; possibly TRBD1 for D (5 bases). The length of the CDR3 is 15 residues. Between the trimmed V and J ends, which lost 3 bases and 5 bases, there was a span of 17 bases. The germline V gene encodes CDR1 MDHEN and CDR2 SYDVKM. The CDR3 DNA reads TGTGCCAGCAGTTTGGTTCCCAGGGTTGGACACGAGCAGTACTTC. This gives the protein CASSLVPRVGHEQYF.

Regarding this clonotype: This could be a read error, since a much larger clone is one nucleotide away. V gene TRBV12-3 or TRBV12-4 combines with J gene TRBJ2-2; tentative D call: TRBD1 (6 bases). Between the trimmed V and J ends, which lost 5 bases and 4 bases, there was a span of 8 bases. The CDR3 is made up of 13 amino acids. CDR3 sequence: CASSTGITGELFF. CDR3 nucleotide sequence: TGTGCCAGCAGTACAGGGATCACCGGGGAGCTGTTTTTT.

This clonotype was detected ten times or more. V is TRBV27 and J is TRBJ2-2, with 8 bases matching TRBD1. CDR1 and CDR2 (germline): MNHEY, SMNVEV (reference sequence). This CDR3 spans 13 amino acids. Trimming took 10 bases from V and 4 from J; bases not matched to a gene: 5. For the CDR3, the DNA is TGTGCCACCCTACAGGGGGGCACCGGGGAGCTGTTTTTT. It translates to CATLQGGTGELFF.

CDR3 DNA sequence: TGCGCCAGCAGCTTGGACGGCCCATTCACTAGCACAGATACGCAGTATTTT. Its protein product is CASSLDGPFTSTDTQYF. The rearrangement joins TRBV5-1 to TRBJ2-3; D unclear. Germline V CDR1 and CDR2: SGHRS, YFSETQ. Trimming stripped 0 bases from V and 0 bases from J, with 14 bases between. This CDR3 has 17 amino acids.

This clonotype appeared many times. The chain couples TRBV10-3 to TRBJ2-7, with 8 positions matching TRBD1. The CDR3 runs to 15 residues. After removal of 3 bases from V and 0 bases from J, the junction contained 4 bases not matched to a gene. The germline V gene encodes CDR1 ENHRY and CDR2 SYGVKD. The CDR3 coding sequence is TGTGCCATCAGTGATTCCGGGACAGGCTCCTACGAGCAGTACTTC. This codes for CAISDSGTGSYEQYF.

V and J are TRBV5-5 and TRBJ2-7; D possibly corresponds to TRBD2 (6 bases). The CDR3 consists of 15 residues. Germline V gene lookup returns CDR1 SGHKS and CDR2 YYEKEE (reference sequence). V shed 3 bases and J shed 6 bases, with 19 bases lying between them. CDR3 in amino acids: CASSSSGGTLREQYF. In nucleotides, the CDR3 is TGTGCCAGCAGCTCCTCCGGCGGGACCCTCCGCGAGCAGTACTTC.

The rearrangement links TRBV27 to TRBJ2-1; 13 bases are shared with TRBD2. Germline V lookup: CDR1 MNHEY, CDR2 SMNVEV (reference sequence). The trim removed 2 bases at V and 8 bases at J, leaving 6 bases unmatched. CDR3 length: 16 residues. The CDR3 nucleotides read TGTGCCAGCAGTTTAGGTAGCGGACTAGCGGGAGATGAGCAGTTCTTC. This sequence encodes CASSLGSGLAGDEQFF.